The 32 T cell receptor beta chains presented below share a single source sample, sequenced in a study of blood T cells in healthy people across ages. A J-beta primer mix and a sample-barcoded 5' primer were used in a second PCR of about 7 to 12 cycles. TCRdb reprocessed the 5' RACE reads via MiXCR and lists one record per CDR3 protein. The table lists fewer than 2,000,000 distinct CDR3 sequences, about 35% of them singletons. Sequencing used blood. These receptors all stem from a woman aged 25 to 45 in good health.

The rearrangement uses TRBV4-1 and TRBJ2-7; D might be TRBD2 (6 bases). The germline V gene has CDR1 MGHRA and CDR2 YSYEKL. The CDR3 extends over 15 amino acids. V shed 4 bases and J shed 3 bases, with 16 bases lying between them. DNA for the CDR3: TGCGCCAGCAGCCTCCTCGGATTAGCGGACTACGAGCAGTACTTC. Translating gives CASSLLGLADYEQYF.

This clonotype was detected only a few times. The chain uses TRBV6-1 and TRBJ2-3; D could derive from TRBD1 or TRBD2 (7 bases each). V gave up 7 bases and J gave up 5 bases, with 19 bases separating them. CDR1 MNHNS and CDR2 SASEGT come from the germline V gene. CDR3 size: 15 residues. DNA for the CDR3: TGTGCCAGCACCAACGTGGGGAGGGGGCAAGATACGCAGTATTTT. Amino acids: CASTNVGRGQDTQYF.

J is TRBJ2-1 and V is TRBV28; 12 positions match TRBD2. The V gene's germline CDR1 is MDHEN and CDR2 SYDVKM. V was clipped by 4 bases and J by 8 bases; unmatched bases: 9. This CDR3 has 16 amino acids. The CDR3 region is CASSSSSGGALDEQFF. The CDR3 DNA follows: TGTGCCAGCAGTTCCTCTAGCGGGGGGGCCTTGGATGAGCAGTTCTTC. Full variable domain (missing parts from reference TRBV28 and TRBJ2-1): DVKVTQSSRYLVKRTGEKVFLECVQDMDHENMFWYRQDPGLGLRLIYFSYDVKMKEKGDIPEGYSVSREKKERFSLILESASTNQTSMYLCASSSSSGGALDEQFFGPGTRLTVL.

The genes are TRBV5-1 and TRBJ2-1, with 11 bases aligning to TRBD1. CDR1 SGHRS and CDR2 YFSETQ come from the germline V gene. The CDR3 totals 16 residues. V gave up 1 base and J gave up 7 bases; unmatched junction bases: 7. CDR3: CASSLQDRGLGNEQFF. In DNA, the CDR3 is TGCGCCAGCAGCTTGCAGGACAGGGGGCTCGGAAATGAGCAGTTCTTC.

As for this clonotype: A read error may produce the germline difference seen at one junction end. The chain uses TRBV6-5 and TRBJ1-2; weak D call: TRBD1 (6 bases). Germline values: CDR1 MNHEY, CDR2 SVGAGI. The CDR3 consists of 16 residues. This CDR3 reads CAGSSRTGTLNYGYTF. CDR3 DNA: TGTGCCGGCAGTTCTCGCACAGGGACACTCAACTATGGCTACACCTTC.

In this sample, this clonotype turned up a few times. V and J are TRBV5-5 and TRBJ2-7; D is ambiguous. CDR1 and CDR2 (germline): SGHKS, YYEKEE (reference sequence). V was trimmed by 4 bases and J by 0 bases, leaving 8 bases between them. The CDR3 is 13 residues long. CDR3 in amino acids: CASSLTYSYEQYF. The DNA of the CDR3 is TGTGCCAGCAGCCTGACTTACTCCTACGAGCAGTACTTC.

This chain joins TRBV13 and TRBJ2-3; maybe TRBD2 (6 bases). Per the germline V gene, CDR1 is PRHDT and CDR2 is FYEKMQ (reference sequence). With 3 bases removed from V and 0 bases from J, the gap between germline ends came to 13 bases. CDR3 length: 16 residues. DNA of the CDR3: TGTGCCAGCAGCTTTTCGGCGGGGACTAGCACAGATACGCAGTATTTT. Its translation is CASSFSAGTSTDTQYF.

Of note for this clonotype: Since the CDR3 does not end with the conserved phenylalanine or tryptophan, this likely comes from a read error. The chain has TRBV12-3 or TRBV12-4 and TRBJ2-3, with 12 bases identical to TRBD1. V lost 5 bases and J lost 2; bases outside the gene matches: 5. The CDR3 runs 16 residues. The CDR3 spells CASSPGGQGATDTQYL. The CDR3 DNA reads TGTGCCAGCAGTCCTGGGGGACAGGGGGCCACAGATACGCAGTATTTG.

This clonotype was observed a handful of times. This sequence joins TRBV20-1 and TRBJ2-3; 7 bases are a match to TRBD2. The CDR3 spans 16 residues. V shed 3 bases, J shed 3 bases, and the junction held 12 bases outside the gene matches. Germline CDR1 is DFQATT and CDR2 is SNEGSKA (reference sequence). The CDR3 protein is CSASVPSPGGTDTQYF. CDR3 bases: TGCAGTGCTAGTGTCCCCTCTCCCGGGGGGACAGATACGCAGTATTTT.

As concerns this clonotype: One junction end does not reproduce the germline sequence, and a read error may be involved. The chain couples TRBV20-1 to TRBJ2-7; D might be TRBD1 (6 bases). This CDR3 is 13 amino acids long. Germline V gene data show CDR1 as DFQATT and CDR2 as SNEGSKA (reference sequence). CDR3 sequence reads: CSASRDTSYEQDF. Here the CDR3 DNA reads TGCAGTGCTAGCCGGGACACTTCCTACGAGCAGGACTTC.

V gene TRBV11-2 combines with J gene TRBJ2-1; no definite D call. CDR3 length: 13 residues. The ends were cut back, 0 bases at V and 9 bases at J, with 9 bases in the middle. Germline-derived CDR1 and CDR2 are SGHAT and FQNNGV. The CDR3 bases are TGTGCCAGCAGCTTAGAGTTCGGTGGTGAGCAGTTCTTC. Encoded protein: CASSLEFGGEQFF.

This clonotype was counted at least ten times. The chain has TRBV28 and TRBJ2-4, with D possibly being TRBD2 (5 bases). CDR3 length equals 14 residues. Trimming took off 4 bases at V and 3 bases at J, with 10 bases between the two ends. Germline lookup yields CDR1 MDHEN and CDR2 SYDVKM. The chain's CDR3 is CASSSRADKNIQYF. The CDR3 DNA sequence: TGTGCCAGCAGTTCCCGAGCGGACAAAAACATTCAGTACTTC.

This chain links TRBV9 with TRBJ2-1, with 8 bases aligning to TRBD1. V trimming: 3 bases; J trimming: 0 bases; junction bases outside the gene matches: 8. CDR3 length equals 17 residues. Germline V gene data show CDR1 as SGDLS and CDR2 as YYNGEE. CDR3 in DNA: TGTGCCAGCAGCGCCACGGGACAGGTCCTCTCCTACAATGAGCAGTTCTTC. Encoded protein: CASSATGQVLSYNEQFF.

This clonotype was detected only a few times. The chain has TRBV5-5 and TRBJ2-1; TRBD2 might be the D (5 bases). The V end lost 4 bases, the J end lost 6 bases, and 20 bases lay between the germline ends. This CDR3 has 16 amino acids. CDR1 and CDR2 (germline): SGHKS, YYEKEE (reference sequence). DNA for the CDR3: TGTGCCAGCAGCCTCCGGGTCGTAGATGGAGGCAATGAGCAGTTCTTC. Translating it yields CASSLRVVDGGNEQFF. Combining the CDR3 with reference TRBV5-5 and TRBJ2-1 gives the whole variable domain DAGVTQSPTHLIKTRGQQVTLRCSPISGHKSVSWYQQVLGQGPQFIFQYYEKEERGRGNFPDRFSARQFPNYSSELNVNALLLGDSALYLCASSLRVVDGGNEQFFGPGTRLTVL.

This clonotype was counted between two and nine times. The genes are TRBV29-1 and TRBJ1-2, with unresolved D. The V end lost 3 bases, the J end lost 3 bases, and 11 bases lay between the germline ends. Germline V gene sequence: CDR1 SQVTM, CDR2 ANQGSEA. The CDR3 runs 13 residues. CDR3 region: CSVEEGRHYGYTF. Here the CDR3 DNA reads TGCAGCGTTGAGGAGGGTCGTCACTATGGCTACACCTTC.

The chain's CDR3 is CASSHGLGLGDGYTF. The CDR3 DNA is TGCGCCAGCAGCCACGGATTGGGGCTGGGGGATGGCTACACCTTC. V gene TRBV5-1 combines with J gene TRBJ1-2, with D possibly TRBD1 on 5 matching bases. Deletions cut 4 bases from V and 6 bases from J, with 19 bases between. The CDR3 totals 15 residues. CDR1 and CDR2 (germline): SGHRS, YFSETQ.

This clonotype has just a few counts. The chain combines TRBV20-1 with TRBJ1-5; 10 bases agree with TRBD1. V lost 6 bases to trimming and J lost 7 bases; unmatched junction nucleotides: 12. Germline CDR1 is DFQATT and CDR2 is SNEGSKA (reference sequence). The CDR3 length is 15 residues. In DNA, the CDR3 is TGCAGTGCCGCAACCGGGACAGGGGTGGGACAGCCCCAGCATTTT. The encoded protein is CSAATGTGVGQPQHF.

This clonotype was observed a handful of times. The chain combines TRBV27 with TRBJ1-2, with TRBD1 matching over 7 bases. Germline trimming cut 2 bases from V and 2 bases from J; bases unmatched to any gene: 8. Germline V gene lookup returns CDR1 MNHEY and CDR2 SMNVEV (reference sequence). This CDR3 is built from 16 residues. In nucleotides, the CDR3 is TGTGCCAGCAGTTTAAGGGGACAGCCTTTAAACTATGGCTACACCTTC. This sequence encodes CASSLRGQPLNYGYTF.

The J gene is TRBJ1-1, the V gene TRBV27; possibly TRBD1 for D (5 bases). This CDR3 has 15 amino acids. Between the trimmed V and J ends, which lost 6 bases and 1 base, there was a span of 15 bases. Germline CDR1 and CDR2: MNHEY and SMNVEV (reference sequence). CDR3 DNA: TGTGCCAGCAGAGAGGGGATTTCGTCGAACACTGAAGCTTTCTTT. It is translated as CASREGISSNTEAFF.

Many counts were recorded for this clonotype. This chain links TRBV20-1 with TRBJ2-5; D perhaps matches TRBD1 (5 bases). Trimming pared 1 base from V and 2 bases from J, leaving 5 bases between. Germline values: CDR1 DFQATT, CDR2 SNEGSKA (reference sequence). This CDR3 has 12 residues. The CDR3 DNA sequence: TGCAGTGCTAGAGGACAGCAAGAGACCCAGTACTTC. Translation: CSARGQQETQYF.

The chain uses TRBV9 and TRBJ2-5; no clear D gene. Germline V gene sequence: CDR1 SGDLS, CDR2 YYNGEE. Trimming took 0 bases from V and 2 from J, leaving 8 bases between them. The CDR3 extends over 14 amino acids. CDR3 protein: CASSVEQQQETQYF. DNA of the CDR3: TGTGCCAGCAGCGTAGAACAGCAGCAAGAGACCCAGTACTTC.

This clonotype came up many times. The rearrangement uses TRBV4-1 and TRBJ2-1; 9 bases align to TRBD2. The trim removed 3 bases at V and 4 bases at J, leaving 4 bases unmatched. The CDR3 contains 15 residues. Germline CDR1 MGHRA, CDR2 YSYEKL. CDR3 DNA sequence: TGCGCCAGCAGCCATGCGGGGGGGAGTTACAATGAGCAGTTCTTC. It codes for CASSHAGGSYNEQFF.

The CDR3 loop is CASSSIRRSTDTQYF. CDR3 in DNA: TGTGCCAGCAGCTCGATTCGAAGGAGCACAGATACGCAGTATTTT. V usage is TRBV7-9 and J usage is TRBJ2-3; D remains unclear. The CDR3 consists of 15 residues. V lost 4 bases and J 0 bases, leaving 11 bases between the germline ends. Germline V gene data show CDR1 as SEHNR and CDR2 as FQNEAQ (reference sequence).

The rearrangement joins TRBV10-3 to TRBJ2-5, with TRBD1 matching 10 bases. The DNA matches TRBJ2-7 better at its end, which makes the J call doubtful. The germline CDR1 and CDR2 sequences are ENHRY and SYGVKD. The CDR3 runs 14 residues. CDR3 protein: CAVGGQGFTYEQYF. The CDR3 coding sequence is TGTGCCGTCGGGGGACAGGGGTTCACCTACGAGCAGTACTTC.

This clonotype came up a few times. The chain joins TRBV27 to TRBJ2-5, with D hard to call. The germline CDR1 and CDR2 sequences are MNHEY and SMNVEV (reference sequence). The CDR3 is 14 residues long. V shed 4 bases and J shed 6 bases, with 15 bases lying between them. Here the CDR3 DNA reads TGTGCCAGCAGTTCGGGCCTCCCAACCCAGACCCAGTACTTC. Protein product: CASSSGLPTQTQYF.

This chain links TRBV20-1 with TRBJ2-1; D is unresolved. The germline V gene has CDR1 DFQATT and CDR2 SNEGSKA (reference sequence). Trimming took 2 bases from V and 2 from J, leaving 10 bases between them. This CDR3 has 14 amino acids. CDR3 protein: CSARFMGTYNEQFF. In DNA, the CDR3 is TGCAGTGCTAGATTCATGGGAACCTACAATGAGCAGTTCTTC.

The rearrangement uses TRBV5-5 and TRBJ2-1; 7 bases are a match to TRBD1. The V gene's germline CDR1 is SGHKS and CDR2 YYEKEE (reference sequence). There are 15 residues in the CDR3. J was trimmed by 3 bases and V by 2 bases; bases with no gene match: 5. CDR3 protein: CASSFSDRLYNEQFF. CDR3 DNA sequence: TGTGCCAGCAGCTTTTCGGACAGGCTCTACAATGAGCAGTTCTTC.

This clonotype was seen at least ten times. The chain links TRBV20-1 to TRBJ1-6; no clear D. The CDR3 totals 15 residues. Germline-derived CDR1 and CDR2 are DFQATT and SNEGSKA (reference sequence). The V and J ends lost 1 base and 0 bases respectively, with 7 bases between them. Here the CDR3 reads CSARGGSSYNSPLHF. The CDR3 DNA follows: TGCAGTGCTAGAGGAGGGAGCTCCTATAATTCACCCCTCCACTTT.

The chain joins TRBV6-1 to TRBJ2-3; 9 bases line up with TRBD1. V trimming: 6 bases; J trimming: 14 bases; junction bases outside the gene matches: 12. The CDR3 totals 13 residues. The germline gives CDR1 MNHNS, CDR2 SASEGT. CDR3 amino acids: CASRTLGTGQLYF. CDR3 coding DNA: TGTGCCAGCAGAACACTGGGGACAGGGCAGCTGTATTTT.

This clonotype has a handful of counts. The CDR3 loop reads CAWSVLPGSTDTQYF. For the CDR3, the DNA is TGTGCCTGGAGTGTATTGCCAGGGTCCACAGATACGCAGTATTTT. This chain connects TRBV30 to TRBJ2-3, with D maybe TRBD1 (5 bases). V gave up 0 bases and J gave up 2 bases, with 12 bases separating them. The germline V gene has CDR1 GTSNPN and CDR2 SVGIG (reference sequence). This CDR3 contains 15 residues.

The chain carries TRBV7-9 and TRBJ1-2, with D perhaps matching TRBD1 (5 bases). Trimming pared 3 bases from V and 4 bases from J, leaving 12 bases between. The germline CDR1 and CDR2 sequences are SEHNR and FQNEAQ (reference sequence). The CDR3 consists of 14 residues. This CDR3 reads CASSFSTGTYGYTF. CDR3 coding DNA: TGTGCCAGCAGCTTTTCGACCGGGACCTATGGCTACACCTTC.

To note about this clonotype: Its ends do not fully match the called genes, so a read error is possible. The chain combines TRBV5-6 with TRBJ1-2; D not certain. CDR1 is SGHDT and CDR2 is YYEEEE in the germline V gene. The length of the CDR3 is 15 residues. For the CDR3, the DNA is TGTGCCAGCAGCCCAGGACCGGCACCCTACTATGACTACACCTTC. Protein product: CASSPGPAPYYDYTF.